These 23 T cell receptor beta chains were all obtained from the same sample, sequenced in a study of cytomegalovirus exposure and HLA in healthy donors. Use of 60 Vbeta and 13 Jbeta primers characterized the PCR. Data came from immunoSEQ multiplex PCR; TCRdb stores just in-frame clones and leaves some out. This table holds around 160,000 clones, roughly 80% found once. Sequenced: PBMCs. These receptors were taken from a woman aged 40 to 50 in good health and CMV-seropositive.

The rearrangement uses TRBV19 and TRBJ1-6; D remains unclear. Trimming removed 7 bases at V and 5 bases at J, with 12 bases between. Germline V gene lookup returns CDR1 LNHDA and CDR2 SQIVND (reference sequence). This CDR3 has 14 residues. The CDR3 sequence is CASTVGRDNSPLHF. The CDR3 region has the DNA TGTGCCAGTACCGTAGGTCGGGATAATTCACCCCTCCACTTT.

This clone was counted only a few times. V is TRBV6-7 and J is TRBJ2-3; a weak D match, TRBD2 (7 bases). TRBV6-7 is assigned to the ORF class and has an uncertain function. CDR3 length equals 16 residues. Between the trimmed V and J ends, which lost 4 bases and 0 bases, there was a span of 14 bases. CDR3: CASSSLGGGSTDTQYF. The CDR3, as DNA: TGTGCCAGCAGTTCCCTGGGCGGGGGCAGCACAGATACGCAGTATTTT.

The gene calls are TRBV7-9 and TRBJ2-1; D perhaps matches TRBD1 (6 bases). The CDR3 runs 15 residues. CDR1 is SEHNR and CDR2 is FQNEAQ in the germline V gene (reference sequence). Between the trimmed V and J ends, which lost 5 bases and 5 bases, there was a span of 16 bases. The CDR3: CASSLRAGANNEQFF. For the CDR3, the DNA is TGTGCCAGCAGCCTCCGGGCAGGGGCGAACAATGAGCAGTTCTTC.

There are a few counts of this clone. The chain joins TRBV27 to TRBJ2-2; D not resolved. The germline V gene encodes CDR1 MNHEY and CDR2 SMNVEV (reference sequence). The CDR3 spans 14 residues. Trimming shortened V by 5 bases and J by 6 bases, and 13 bases separated the two germline ends. DNA for the CDR3: TGTGCCAGCAGTCCGACAACCCCACCCGGGGAGCTGTTTTTT. It yields the protein CASSPTTPPGELFF.

The chain employs TRBV1 and TRBJ2-5; the table calls TRBD2, which could not be checked here. TRBV1 is tagged as a pseudogene. The CDR3 spans 17 residues. CDR3 DNA: TGCACCAGCAGCCAGGGCCTTTGCGGGGGGCCCCAAGAGACCCAGTACTTC. Its protein product is CTSSQGLCGGPQETQYF.

This chain joins TRBV5-1 and TRBJ1-1; the D gene is possibly TRBD1 (5 bases). The CDR3 has 13 residues. Germline V gene lookup returns CDR1 SGHRS and CDR2 YFSETQ. V was shortened by 4 bases and J by 1 base, with 8 bases between the two germline ends. CDR3 nucleotide sequence: TGCGCCAGCAGCCCGACAGCGAACACTGAAGCTTTCTTT. It translates to CASSPTANTEAFF.

This rearrangement joins TRBV5-4 to TRBJ2-7, with 10 bases identical to TRBD2. V gave up 0 bases and J gave up 7 bases; unmatched junction bases: 10. The CDR3 length is 16 residues. Germline V gene sequence: CDR1 SGHNT, CDR2 YYREEE (reference sequence). The CDR3 region is CASSLGTSGLVVEQYF. The CDR3 DNA is TGTGCCAGCAGCTTGGGGACTAGCGGTTTGGTTGTAGAGCAGTACTTC.

The V call is TRBV9, the J call TRBJ1-2; 7 bases are shared with TRBD1. Germline trimming cut 7 bases from V and 3 bases from J; bases unmatched to any gene: 6. Germline V gene data show CDR1 as SGDLS and CDR2 as YYNGEE. The CDR3 runs to 13 residues. CDR3 nucleotides: TGTGCCAGCGGGCAAACAGGGGACTATGGCTACACCTTC. Translating gives CASGQTGDYGYTF.

There are a few counts of this clone. The V and J genes are TRBV6-5 and TRBJ1-1, with TRBD1 identical over 7 bases. The CDR3 loop spans 14 amino acids. Germline lookup yields CDR1 MNHEY and CDR2 SVGAGI. V trimming: 2 bases; J trimming: 5 bases; junction bases outside the gene matches: 5. The CDR3 DNA follows: TGTGCCAGCAGTTACGGGCAGGGGGTGACTGAAGCTTTCTTT. As protein: CASSYGQGVTEAFF.

The DNA of the CDR3 is TGCGCCAGCAGCCGAAAACTGACAGGGCTTGAAGAAAAACTGTTTTTT. Its translation is CASSRKLTGLEEKLFF. V is TRBV4-1 and J is TRBJ1-4; TRBD1 matches at 7 bases. In germline, CDR1 is MGHRA, CDR2 YSYEKL. V was clipped by 4 bases and J by 8 bases; unmatched bases: 13. The CDR3 contains 16 residues.

The chain joins TRBV7-6 to TRBJ2-2; D gene ambiguous. The length of the CDR3 is 13 residues. The germline CDR1 and CDR2 sequences are SGHVS and FNYEAQ. V was cut by 1 base and J by 6 bases, with 6 bases left in between. The CDR3 DNA is TGTGCCAGCAGCTTAGGATCGGCCGGGGAGCTGTTTTTT. It specifies CASSLGSAGELFF.

This rearrangement joins TRBV11-2 to TRBJ2-7; the D gene is possibly TRBD2 (6 bases). The germline V gene encodes CDR1 SGHAT and CDR2 FQNNGV. This CDR3 spans 15 amino acids. V was pared by 6 bases and J by 2 bases, with 17 bases between. The CDR3 here is CASRQPGLLTYEQYF. Here the CDR3 DNA reads TGTGCCAGCAGACAACCGGGACTTTTAACCTACGAGCAGTACTTC.

This clone was observed a handful of times. An end of the junction differs from the germline gene, which may be a read error. V usage is TRBV5-1 and J usage is TRBJ1-6; TRBD1 is a possible D gene (6 bases). This CDR3 is 13 amino acids long. Germline CDR1 SGHRS, CDR2 YFSETQ. This CDR3 reads CASGQSSNSPLHF. In DNA form, the CDR3 reads TGCGCCAGTGGACAGTCCTCTAATTCACCCCTCCACTTT.

The chain has TRBV29-1 and TRBJ2-5; D is possibly TRBD1 (5 bases). This CDR3 is 12 amino acids long. Trimming shortened V by 1 base and J by 7 bases, and 10 bases separated the two germline ends. Germline V gives CDR1 SQVTM, CDR2 ANQGSEA. The CDR3 DNA reads as TGCAGCGTTGAAGTACAGGTGGGGACCCAGTACTTC. Its translation is CSVEVQVGTQYF.

This clone was observed a handful of times. The chain is built from TRBV6-5 and TRBJ2-3, with D possibly matching TRBD1 (5 bases). The CDR3 sequence is 13 residues long. V was trimmed by 7 bases and J by 3 bases, leaving 11 bases between them. Germline lookup yields CDR1 MNHEY and CDR2 SVGAGI. As DNA, the CDR3 is TGTGCCAGCAAGCCCCAGGGAACAGATACGCAGTATTTT. Translating it yields CASKPQGTDTQYF.

J is TRBJ2-3 and V is TRBV10-3; D remains ambiguous. CDR3 length equals 11 residues. V was clipped by 11 bases and J by 0 bases, with 6 bases between them. The germline gives CDR1 ENHRY, CDR2 SYGVKD. The CDR3 coding sequence is TGTGCCTCGTATAGCACAGATACGCAGTATTTT. Protein sequence: CASYSTDTQYF.

V gene TRBV5-1 combines with J gene TRBJ1-2, with 8 positions matching TRBD1. This CDR3 has 13 amino acids. The germline V gene encodes CDR1 SGHRS and CDR2 YFSETQ. With 3 bases clipped from V and 4 bases from J, the junction kept 2 bases outside the gene matches. The CDR3 DNA reads TGCGCCAGCAGCTCGACAGGGGTCTATGGCTACACCTTC. Translated, it gives CASSSTGVYGYTF.

The V call is TRBV28, the J call TRBJ1-2; 10 bases fit TRBD1. The V gene's germline CDR1 is MDHEN and CDR2 SYDVKM. CDR3 length equals 15 residues. With V trimmed by 5 bases and J by 4 bases, 7 bases remained unmatched. CDR3 in DNA: TGTGCCAGCAGTCAAACCGGGACAGGGGCCTATGGCTACACCTTC. Protein: CASSQTGTGAYGYTF.

V gene TRBV19 combines with J gene TRBJ1-1; 9 bases map to TRBD1. CDR3 length: 14 amino acids. Trimming cost V 9 bases and J 7 bases; bases outside gene matches: 12. Germline V gene lookup returns CDR1 LNHDA and CDR2 SQIVND (reference sequence). This CDR3 is CASKNPGQGSEAFF. Written as DNA, the CDR3 is TGTGCCAGCAAGAACCCGGGACAGGGAAGTGAAGCTTTCTTT. Full variable domain (outside the CDR3, taken from reference TRBV19 and TRBJ1-1): DGGITQSPKYLFRKEGQNVTLSCEQNLNHDAMYWYRQDPGQGLRLIYYSQIVNDFQKGDIAEGYSVSREKKESFPLTVTSAQKNPTAFYLCASKNPGQGSEAFFGQGTRLTVV.

The chain employs TRBV19 and TRBJ2-2; D perhaps matches TRBD1 (6 bases). Trimming took off 3 bases at V and 2 bases at J, with 10 bases between the two ends. The CDR3 runs 15 residues. CDR1 is LNHDA, CDR2 SQIVND, per germline (reference sequence). The CDR3: CASSIRGPNTGELFF. The CDR3, as DNA: TGTGCCAGTAGTATCAGGGGCCCAAACACCGGGGAGCTGTTTTTT.

The chain couples TRBV28 to TRBJ1-1, with no clear D. The V and J ends lost 6 bases and 0 bases respectively, with 8 bases between them. The germline V gene has CDR1 MDHEN and CDR2 SYDVKM. The CDR3 length is 13 residues. CDR3 nucleotides: TGTGCCAGCAGGAATCCGGTGAACACTGAAGCTTTCTTT. It is translated as CASRNPVNTEAFF.

The chain carries TRBV4-2 and TRBJ1-3; the D is unclear. In germline, CDR1 is LGHNA, CDR2 YNFKEQ. V lost 0 bases to trimming and J lost 0 bases, with 9 bases between them. The CDR3 totals 16 residues. The CDR3 DNA is TGTGCCAGCAGCCAAGAACGTGACTCCTCTGGAAACACCATATATTTT. Residues: CASSQERDSSGNTIYF.

This clone has more than one count but fewer than ten. This sequence joins TRBV6-1 and TRBJ1-5; D is ambiguous. The CDR3 covers 14 residues. The germline V gene has CDR1 MNHNS and CDR2 SASEGT. The V gene lost 1 base and the J gene lost 2 bases, with 6 bases spanning the gap. CDR3 loop: CASSEGTGNQPQHF. CDR3 nucleotides: TGTGCCAGCAGTGAAGGTACGGGCAATCAGCCCCAGCATTTT.